These 8 T cell receptor beta chains share one sample of origin, sequenced in a study of cytomegalovirus exposure and HLA in healthy donors. The PCR made use of 60 Vbeta and 13 Jbeta primers. TCRdb's copy holds only in-frame clones and misses some; the assay was immunoSEQ multiplex PCR. The sample consists of under 200,000 clones, roughly 80% of them appearing once. Sequencing used PBMCs. The receptor set was obtained from a woman in her late teens or twenties in good health and CMV-seronegative.

Remarks on this clone: Mismatch with germline at one junction end may stem from a read error. This sequence joins TRBV7-9 and TRBJ2-3, with 14 bases fitting TRBD2. The CDR3 extends over 17 amino acids. The germline V gene has CDR1 SEHNR and CDR2 FQNEAQ (reference sequence). CDR3 loop: CSSRQGLAGAFSHTQYF. The DNA for the CDR3 is TGTTCCAGCAGACAGGGACTAGCGGGAGCCTTTTCCCATACGCAGTATTTT.

This chain connects TRBV7-8 to TRBJ1-2; D possibly corresponds to TRBD1 (6 bases). The CDR3 runs 14 residues. V shed 2 bases and J shed 8 bases, with 15 bases lying between them. The germline V gene encodes CDR1 SGHVS and CDR2 FQNEAQ. The CDR3 DNA sequence: TGTGCCAGCAGCTTAATACAGGGTTCATGGGGCTACACCTTC. Protein sequence: CASSLIQGSWGYTF.

The sample holds a few counts of this clone. The V and J genes are TRBV4-3 and TRBJ2-2; TRBD2 matches at 10 bases. Germline CDR1 is LGHNA and CDR2 is YSLEER. The CDR3 has 17 residues. V lost 0 bases, J lost 6 bases, and 7 bases stayed unmatched. CDR3: CASSQDSPSGSAGELFF. In nucleotides, the CDR3 is TGCGCCAGCAGCCAAGATTCCCCTAGCGGGAGTGCCGGGGAGCTGTTTTTT.

The chain carries TRBV10-3 and TRBJ2-7; no clear D. CDR1 and CDR2 from the germline V gene are ENHRY and SYGVKD. The CDR3 is 13 amino acids. Trimming removed 5 bases from V and 5 bases from J, with 13 bases in between. This chain's CDR3 is CAISLEMIHEQYF. CDR3 nucleotides: TGTGCCATCAGTCTAGAGATGATCCACGAGCAGTACTTC.

V usage is TRBV27 and J usage is TRBJ2-3; 9 nucleotides line up with TRBD2. Germline CDR1 is MNHEY and CDR2 is SMNVEV (reference sequence). CDR3 length: 16 residues. Unmatched junction bases numbered 12, after V lost 5 bases and J lost 6 bases. The CDR3: CASSRKAGGRPDTQYF. The DNA of the CDR3 is TGTGCCAGCAGTAGGAAAGCGGGAGGACGACCTGATACGCAGTATTTT.

The V call is TRBV19, the J call TRBJ2-1; 15 nucleotides line up with TRBD2. CDR1 and CDR2 from the germline V gene are LNHDA and SQIVND (reference sequence). Unmatched junction bases numbered 6, after V lost 3 bases and J lost 3 bases. This CDR3 comprises 18 residues. The CDR3 nucleotides are TGTGCCAGTAGTATGGGACTAGCGGGAGGAAAGGGCTACAATGAGCAGTTCTTC. It yields the protein CASSMGLAGGKGYNEQFF. Looking up the rest from reference TRBV19 and TRBJ2-1 gives the full variable domain: DGGITQSPKYLFRKEGQNVTLSCEQNLNHDAMYWYRQDPGQGLRLIYYSQIVNDFQKGDIAEGYSVSREKKESFPLTVTSAQKNPTAFYLCASSMGLAGGKGYNEQFFGPGTRLTVL.

This sequence joins TRBV5-1 and TRBJ2-1; 10 bases are a match to TRBD2. Trimming took 0 bases from V and 0 from J; bases not matched to a gene: 15. Germline lookup yields CDR1 SGHRS and CDR2 YFSETQ. This CDR3 comprises 21 residues. In DNA form, the CDR3 reads TGCGCCAGCAGCTTGGCTCCCGGGACTAGCGTCCTCCCGAGCTCCTACAATGAGCAGTTCTTC. Translating gives CASSLAPGTSVLPSSYNEQFF.

This clone was seen only a few times. This chain joins TRBV10-3 and TRBJ1-4, with a tentative D call TRBD1 (5 bases). The CDR3 is 16 residues long. The germline gives CDR1 ENHRY, CDR2 SYGVKD. Trimming left V 0 bases short and J 8 bases short, with 16 bases between. The CDR3 is CAISESGVGFGEKLFF. CDR3 DNA: TGTGCCATCAGTGAGTCAGGGGTCGGCTTTGGAGAAAAACTGTTTTTT.